This TCR beta chain comes out of a study of blood T cells in healthy people across ages (dated by TCRdb to the mid-2010s). Background on the whole study: In model experiments, template switching captured about one uniquely barcoded TCR beta cDNA molecule for every two T cells. Four age groups were formed from the donors: young (average around 15 years), middle-aged (approximately 40), aged (more than 55) and long-lived (around 80). To track age-related changes in TCR beta repertoire diversity, the study relied on deep sequencing normalized with unique cDNA molecular identifiers. The study analyzed two additional independent replicas of 1 million unique cDNA reads from the same blood draw for two donors, one aged 18 to 30 and one aged 80 or older. Donors of different ages were randomly distributed across sequencing lanes to avoid experimental bias. Paper-wide results and their limitations: Compared with the aged group, the long-lived group had more naive CD4+ T cells, fewer expanded clones and increased TCR diversity, suggesting age selection. Estimates of total diversity based on one million sequenced T cells were regarded as lower bounds and as underestimates. Because profiling used bulk unsorted PBMCs, naive and antigen-experienced compartments could not be compared conclusively. Observed TCR beta diversity correlated strongly with the percentage of naive T cells measured by flow cytometry. As age increased, observed TCR beta diversity per million T cells dropped in a roughly linear way, and a significant reduction was already evident by age 40. The CMV infection status of donors was not known, potentially confounding age-related changes in expanded clonotypes.

The protocol used for the library was 5' RACE. A second roughly 6 to 12 cycle PCR used a sample-barcoded 5' primer and a J-beta primer mix. A unique molecular identifier was introduced onto each TCR beta cDNA molecule by a template-switch 5' adaptor carrying 12 random nucleotides. Each sample yielded at least 2.5 million CDR3-containing paired-end reads. The Mint cDNA synthesis kit, primed by a TRBC-specific oligonucleotide, was used to synthesize first-strand cDNA from all RNA. Following uracil-DNA glycosylase treatment, a first 18-cycle PCR with universal primers M1SS and BC2_uni_R was performed on all cDNA. From the authors' description of their analysis: Each sample was normalized by randomly selecting 1 million high-quality reads, each carrying a distinct molecular identifier. Instead of being binned into consensus sequences, reads that shared molecular identifiers were thrown out. MiTCR, set to a Q25 quality threshold and the strictest error-elimination algorithm, was used for CDR3 identification, clonotype clustering and error correction. Lower-bound total TCR beta diversity was estimated with a nonparametric unseen species model using Euler transformation. In-frame beta chains were kept once TCRdb had trimmed the public reads at Q25 with fastp and called clones with MiXCR. Rows are combined by CDR3 protein, so each entry shows the most common genes and DNA. Clone size and V and J calls follow TCRdb, not the original study. Here the sample has around 1,900,000 distinct CDR3 sequences; about 39% occur a single time. The ten largest clones add up to 23% of the sample.

Details on this clonotype: No cognate antigen has been identified for it. The record has no base qualities; no much larger clone is one base away.

Donors were a few dozen systemically healthy Caucasian individuals from Russia aged roughly 6 to 90 years. Roughly 9 milliliters of peripheral blood were drawn from each donor into EDTA-treated Vacutainer tubes. Ficoll-Paque density-gradient centrifugation was used to isolate PBMCs, with at least 6.5 million obtained per sample. Total RNA was extracted from PBMCs with Trizol reagent, with at least 5 micrograms obtained per sample. The percentages of naive CD45RAhigh/CD27high T cells were determined by flow cytometry on a PBMC aliquot from every donor. The CDR3 measures 14 amino acids from cysteine to phenylalanine. Only the CDR3 region is kept as DNA, spanning 42 bases read in frame from base 1. In the germline V gene, CDR1 corresponds to SQVTM and CDR2 to ANQGSEA. Relative to germline, V is 4 bases shorter and J is 4 bases shorter, with 16 bases between their ends.

The sequenced sample was blood. This TCR came from a human donor in good health. The chain joins TRBV29-1 to TRBJ1-2; no D gene is confidently identified. The encoded CDR3 is CSVVAGWGSYGYTF. The sequenced DNA is TGCAGCGTTGTGGCTGGATGGGGAAGCTATGGCTACACCTTC.